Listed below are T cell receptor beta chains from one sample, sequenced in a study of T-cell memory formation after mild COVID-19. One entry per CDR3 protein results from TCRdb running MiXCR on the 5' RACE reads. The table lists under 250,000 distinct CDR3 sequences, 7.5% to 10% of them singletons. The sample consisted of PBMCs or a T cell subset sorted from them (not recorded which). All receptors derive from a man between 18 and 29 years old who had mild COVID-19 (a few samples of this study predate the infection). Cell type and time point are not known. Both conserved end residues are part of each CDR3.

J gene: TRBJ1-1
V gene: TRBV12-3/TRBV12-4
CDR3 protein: CASRPLSNTEAFF

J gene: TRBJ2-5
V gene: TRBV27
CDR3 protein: CASTFRAGASKETQYF

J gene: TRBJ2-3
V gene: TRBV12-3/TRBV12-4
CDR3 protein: CASSLQTDTQYF

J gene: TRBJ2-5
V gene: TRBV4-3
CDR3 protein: CASSQDPSGGAETQYF

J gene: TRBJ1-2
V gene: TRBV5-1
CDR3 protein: CASSLGQGDYGYTF

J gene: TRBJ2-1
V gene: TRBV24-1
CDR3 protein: CATSDRTGFSLFF

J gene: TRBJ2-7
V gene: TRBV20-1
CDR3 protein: CSARNPDRLEGEQYF

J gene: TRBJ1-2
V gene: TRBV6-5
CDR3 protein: CASSAPAGPAAGYTF

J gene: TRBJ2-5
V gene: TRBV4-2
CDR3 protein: CASSQVRGETQYF

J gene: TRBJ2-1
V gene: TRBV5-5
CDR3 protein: CASSLTLSYNEQFF

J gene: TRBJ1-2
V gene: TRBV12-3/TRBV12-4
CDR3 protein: CAIQPRGGYGYTF

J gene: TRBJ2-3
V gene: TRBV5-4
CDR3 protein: CASSLEQDTQYF

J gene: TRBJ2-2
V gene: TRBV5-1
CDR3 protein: CASRRVGTGELFF

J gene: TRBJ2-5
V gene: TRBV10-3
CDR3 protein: CAISESGHHLETQYF

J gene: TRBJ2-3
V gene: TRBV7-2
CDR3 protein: CASSPRVSTTDTQYF

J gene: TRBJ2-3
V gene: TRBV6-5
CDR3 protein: CASSYSLLGKVDTQYF

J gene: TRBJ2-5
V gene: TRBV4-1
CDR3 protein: CASSQGDRGVAETQYF

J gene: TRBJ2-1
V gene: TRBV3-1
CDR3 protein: CASTSLGGSNEQFF

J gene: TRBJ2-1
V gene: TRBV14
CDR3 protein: CASSSTGSNEQFF

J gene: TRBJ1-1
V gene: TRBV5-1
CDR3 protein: CASSFTRDTEAFF

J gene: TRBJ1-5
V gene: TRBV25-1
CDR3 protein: CASSGQKDHPQHF

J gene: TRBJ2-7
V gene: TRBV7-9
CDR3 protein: CASSPGTLAYEQYF

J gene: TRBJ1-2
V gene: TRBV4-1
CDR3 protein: CASSRDRGNYGYTF

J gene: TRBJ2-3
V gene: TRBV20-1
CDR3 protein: CSARQDRATDTQYF

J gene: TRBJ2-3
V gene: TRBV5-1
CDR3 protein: CASSGTSGRLDTQYF

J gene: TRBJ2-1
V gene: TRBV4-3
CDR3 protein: CASSQEAGGAMVF

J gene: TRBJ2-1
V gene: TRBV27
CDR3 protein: CASSPVLAGGQDEQFF

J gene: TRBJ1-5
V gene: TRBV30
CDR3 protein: CASPHRRGNQPQHF